These 31 T cell receptor beta chains were sequenced from one sample in a study of shared clonotypes between healthy human individuals. Measured with immunoSEQ multiplex PCR; TCRdb has only the in-frame clones, and not every one. The sample has some 980,000 clones, approximately 76% seen once. The sequenced sample was memory CD4+ T cells sorted from blood. Subset in this sample: CD45RA-negative fraction. Receptors were obtained from a man younger than 35 in good health.

The V and J genes are TRBV27 and TRBJ1-6; the match to TRBD1 covers 9 bases. The CDR3 spans 15 residues. Per the germline V gene, CDR1 is MNHEY and CDR2 is SMNVEV (reference sequence). Trimming removed 6 bases from V and 9 bases from J; junction bases left unmatched: 9. The CDR3 sequence is CASSPKQGAPSPLHF. Here the CDR3 DNA reads TGTGCCAGCAGCCCAAAACAGGGGGCGCCTTCACCCCTCCACTTT.

This chain joins TRBV28 and TRBJ1-1; 7 positions match TRBD1. Germline V gives CDR1 MDHEN, CDR2 SYDVKM. Losses at the gene ends were 7 bases for V and 0 bases for J; bases not matched to a gene: 5. This CDR3 region has 14 residues. The CDR3 here is CASTVGQMNTEAFF. CDR3 DNA: TGTGCCAGCACCGTGGGACAGATGAACACTGAAGCTTTCTTT.

The chain links TRBV6-1 to TRBJ2-2; D is possibly TRBD2 (5 bases). This CDR3 spans 15 amino acids. Germline CDR1 and CDR2: MNHNS and SASEGT. Trimming shortened V by 7 bases and J by 4 bases, and 16 bases separated the two germline ends. Here the CDR3 DNA reads TGTGCCAGCACCGAGGGTATTGGTTCCACCGGGGAGCTGTTTTTT. This sequence encodes CASTEGIGSTGELFF.

CDR3 bases: TGTGCCAGTAGTTTTAACACTGAAGCTTTCTTT. Protein product: CASSFNTEAFF. The chain has TRBV19 and TRBJ1-1; D remains ambiguous. From germline, CDR1 is LNHDA and CDR2 SQIVND (reference sequence). V was pared by 5 bases and J by 2 bases, with 3 bases between. There are 11 residues in the CDR3.

This rearrangement joins TRBV7-2 to TRBJ2-1, with a weak D call TRBD1 (5 bases). V dropped 1 base and J dropped 5 bases, with 12 bases sitting between them. The CDR3 spans 15 residues. Germline loops: CDR1 SGHTA, CDR2 FQGNSA. In DNA form, the CDR3 reads TGTGCCAGCAGCTTAGGGGGCCAGGTTCACAATGAGCAGTTCTTC. Amino acids: CASSLGGQVHNEQFF.

This chain connects TRBV11-2 to TRBJ2-7; D is unclear. The V gene's germline CDR1 is SGHAT and CDR2 FQNNGV. CDR3 size: 14 residues. Trimming stripped 6 bases from V and 3 bases from J, with 15 bases between. The CDR3 is CASSNQISHYEQYF. CDR3 nucleotides: TGTGCCAGCAGTAACCAAATTTCACACTACGAGCAGTACTTC. The full variable domain, in which reference TRBV11-2 and TRBJ2-7 provide the parts outside the CDR3, is EAGVAQSPRYKIIEKRQSVAFWCNPISGHATLYWYQQILGQGPKLLIQFQNNGVVDDSQLPKDRFSAERLKGVDSTLKIQPAKLEDSAVYLCASSNQISHYEQYFGPGTRLTVT.

The chain joins TRBV6-5 to TRBJ1-6, with D perhaps TRBD1 (5 bases). Germline CDR1 and CDR2: MNHEY and SVGAGI. This CDR3 has 14 residues. V lost 6 bases and J lost 10, with 16 bases in between. The CDR3 region has the DNA TGTGCCAGCAGGCTGGGGGTTAAAGAATCACCCCTCCACTTT. It yields the protein CASRLGVKESPLHF.

V and J are TRBV5-1 and TRBJ1-6; D is undetermined. Looked up from germline, CDR1 is SGHRS and CDR2 is YFSETQ. The V end lost 2 bases, the J end lost 7 bases, and 10 bases lay between the germline ends. The CDR3 length is 14 residues. The CDR3 here is CASSFGRENSPLHF. As DNA, the CDR3 is TGCGCCAGCAGCTTTGGACGGGAAAATTCACCCCTCCACTTT.

The V gene is TRBV5-1, the J gene TRBJ2-1; D not certain. Germline V gene data show CDR1 as SGHRS and CDR2 as YFSETQ. Trimming took 2 bases from V and 2 from J, leaving 11 bases between them. This CDR3 contains 15 residues. In nucleotides, the CDR3 is TGCGCCAGCAGCTTTTCACTTTCCACCTACAATGAGCAGTTCTTC. Translating it yields CASSFSLSTYNEQFF.

J is TRBJ2-5 and V is TRBV18, with 9 positions matching TRBD1. The germline gives CDR1 KGHSH, CDR2 LQKENI. With 3 bases clipped from V and 5 bases from J, the junction kept 4 bases outside the gene matches. The CDR3 sequence is 14 residues long. The chain's CDR3 is CASSPGQGKETQYF. The DNA of the CDR3 is TGTGCCAGCTCACCTGGACAGGGGAAGGAGACCCAGTACTTC.

The J gene is TRBJ1-5, the V gene TRBV19; perhaps TRBD1 as D (5 bases). The ends were cut back, 4 bases at V and 1 base at J, with 17 bases in the middle. This CDR3 is built from 17 residues. In germline, CDR1 is LNHDA, CDR2 SQIVND (reference sequence). CDR3 sequence: CASSSSWGGVSNQPQHF. CDR3 in DNA: TGTGCCAGTAGTAGCTCGTGGGGAGGGGTAAGCAATCAGCCCCAGCATTTT.

This clone came up once. This chain links TRBV15 with TRBJ2-7; no definite D call. Trimming cost V 8 bases and J 0 bases, with 14 bases left between them. This CDR3 is 14 amino acids long. Germline lookup yields CDR1 LNHNV and CDR2 YYDKDF (reference sequence). CDR3 DNA sequence: TGTGCCACCGGTGTAGGTCACCGCTCCTACGAGCAGTACTTC. As protein: CATGVGHRSYEQYF.

The V and J genes are TRBV27 and TRBJ1-6; tentative D call: TRBD1 (5 bases). Per the germline V gene, CDR1 is MNHEY and CDR2 is SMNVEV (reference sequence). Trimming pared 1 base from V and 8 bases from J, leaving 15 bases between. The CDR3 extends over 16 amino acids. In DNA, the CDR3 is TGTGCCAGCAGTTTATGGTCACAGGCCTCTCATTCACCCCTCCACTTT. As protein: CASSLWSQASHSPLHF.

The chain has TRBV6-6 and TRBJ2-7, with a tentative D call TRBD2 (6 bases). The CDR3 loop spans 15 amino acids. From germline, CDR1 is MNHNY and CDR2 SVGAGI (reference sequence). Trimming took off 2 bases at V and 2 bases at J, with 13 bases between the two ends. DNA for the CDR3: TGTGCCAGCAGTTACGGGAGGCAGGGAACCTACGAGCAGTACTTC. It codes for CASSYGRQGTYEQYF.

The chain couples TRBV2 to TRBJ1-5, with D perhaps matching TRBD1 (5 bases). CDR1 SNHLY and CDR2 FYNNEI come from the germline V gene. Trimming left V 3 bases short and J 0 bases short, with 9 bases between. This CDR3 is 15 amino acids long. The CDR3 reads CASSEEGSSNQPQHF. CDR3 nucleotide sequence: TGTGCCAGCAGTGAGGAGGGGTCTAGCAATCAGCCCCAGCATTTT.

The gene calls are TRBV6-1 and TRBJ1-3; D is undetermined. Per the germline V gene, CDR1 is MNHNS and CDR2 is SASEGT. The CDR3 has 15 residues. The germline V and J ends were trimmed by 6 bases and 2 bases, with 14 bases remaining between them. CDR3 residues: CASSPKGGTGNTIYF. The CDR3 nucleotides read TGTGCCAGCAGCCCGAAGGGAGGGACTGGAAACACCATATATTTT.

This rearrangement joins TRBV2 to TRBJ1-2; 7 bases agree with TRBD1. J lost 6 bases, V lost 6 bases, and 7 bases had no gene match. This CDR3 is built from 13 residues. Germline V gene lookup returns CDR1 SNHLY and CDR2 FYNNEI. This CDR3 reads CASSRQGRDGYTF. CDR3 coding DNA: TGTGCCAGCAGCCGACAGGGTCGGGATGGCTACACCTTC.

CDR3 nucleotides: TGTGCCAGCACTAAAACGGGGAAGGAGGGAAATGAGCAGTTCTTC. This translates into CASTKTGKEGNEQFF. The V call is TRBV11-2, the J call TRBJ2-1; the D gene is possibly TRBD2 (6 bases). From germline, CDR1 is SGHAT and CDR2 FQNNGV. The CDR3 loop spans 15 amino acids. Deletions cut 7 bases from V and 7 bases from J, with 20 bases between.

The chain has TRBV6-1 and TRBJ1-2; D gene ambiguous. The CDR3 is 14 residues long. The germline V gene has CDR1 MNHNS and CDR2 SASEGT. V lost 7 bases to trimming and J lost 12 bases, with 24 bases between them. The CDR3 is CASTPLEKHLYNTF. CDR3 coding DNA: TGTGCCAGCACTCCTTTAGAGAAACATCTTTATAACACCTTC.

This chain joins TRBV2 and TRBJ2-7, with 8 nucleotides matching TRBD1. V lost 2 bases, J lost 2 bases, and 5 bases stayed unmatched. CDR3 length: 15 amino acids. Per the germline V gene, CDR1 is SNHLY and CDR2 is FYNNEI. The CDR3 is CASSERDRPTYEQYF. As DNA, the CDR3 is TGTGCCAGCAGTGAACGGGACAGGCCAACCTACGAGCAGTACTTC.

This clone was seen just once. V gene TRBV27 combines with J gene TRBJ2-2, with 8 bases that match TRBD2. Trimming removed 6 bases from V and 2 bases from J; junction bases left unmatched: 8. Germline V gene sequence: CDR1 MNHEY, CDR2 SMNVEV (reference sequence). The CDR3 has 16 residues. The CDR3 DNA reads as TGTGCCAGCAGCGTCTCGGGGGGGCGTAACACCGGGGAGCTGTTTTTT. Translated, it gives CASSVSGGRNTGELFF.

This chain connects TRBV5-6 to TRBJ1-5, with TRBD1 identical over 11 bases. V dropped 4 bases and J dropped 3; count of bases not matched to a gene: 6. Germline V gene lookup returns CDR1 SGHDT and CDR2 YYEEEE. This CDR3 contains 16 residues. CDR3: CASSPGGQGDNQPQHF. CDR3 nucleotide sequence: TGTGCCAGCAGCCCCGGGGGACAGGGGGACAATCAGCCCCAGCATTTT.

The V call is TRBV2, the J call TRBJ2-7, with D possibly matching TRBD2 (5 bases). The CDR3 sequence is 14 residues long. Trimming shortened V by 0 bases and J by 8 bases, and 14 bases separated the two germline ends. Germline values: CDR1 SNHLY, CDR2 FYNNEI. CDR3 protein: CASSEAAAEKKQYF. CDR3 sequence (DNA): TGTGCCAGCAGTGAAGCGGCAGCGGAGAAAAAGCAGTACTTC. Variable domain in full (rest from reference TRBV2 and TRBJ2-7): EPEVTQTPSHQVTQMGQEVILRCVPISNHLYFYWYRQILGQKVEFLVSFYNNEISEKSEIFDDQFSVERPDGSNFTLKIRSTKLEDSAMYFCASSEAAAEKKQYFGPGTRLTVT.

As to this clone: Other nucleotide sequences from this sample produce the same CDR3. The gene calls are TRBV5-1 and TRBJ1-5, with TRBD1 as a possible D gene (5 bases). Germline CDR1 reads SGHRS; CDR2 reads YFSETQ. With 4 bases removed from V and 1 base from J, the gap between germline ends came to 9 bases. CDR3 length: 14 amino acids. CDR3 sequence: CASSRGPSNQPQHF. The CDR3 DNA follows: TGCGCCAGCAGCCGGGGACCGAGCAATCAGCCCCAGCATTTT.

This clone was seen only once. The chain joins TRBV10-3 to TRBJ2-1; no clear D. CDR3 length equals 15 residues. The V and J ends lost 6 bases and 2 bases respectively, with 14 bases between them. The germline CDR1 and CDR2 sequences are ENHRY and SYGVKD. The CDR3 DNA is TGTGCCATCAGGTTTGGCAGAGACCCCTACAATGAGCAGTTCTTC. Translation gives CAIRFGRDPYNEQFF.

The gene calls are TRBV6-1 and TRBJ2-7; D is ambiguous. Germline-derived CDR1 and CDR2 are MNHNS and SASEGT. This CDR3 is 14 amino acids long. Trimming removed 7 bases from V and 3 bases from J, with 16 bases in between. The CDR3 sequence is CASTDRTPNYEQYF. CDR3 bases: TGTGCCAGCACCGACCGAACACCGAACTACGAGCAGTACTTC.

Details on this clone: The junction and the germline gene differ at one end; a read error may be behind it. The chain couples TRBV9 to TRBJ2-5; D unresolved. CDR3 length equals 14 residues. Germline V gives CDR1 SGDLS, CDR2 YYNGEE. The CDR3 here is CASSGSYAQGTQYF. In DNA, the CDR3 is TGTGCCAGCAGCGGCTCCTACGCACAAGGGACCCAGTACTTC. The whole variable domain, remainder taken from reference TRBV9 and TRBJ2-5, is DSGVTQTPKHLITATGQRVTLRCSPRSGDLSVYWYQQSLDQGLQFLIQYYNGEERAKGNILERFSAQQFPDLHSELNLSSLELGDSALYFCASSGSYAQGTQYFGPGTRLLVL.

This clone was observed a few times. At the DNA level, this CDR3 is encoded by other sequences in the same sample as well. This chain's CDR3 is CASSLTRDNEQFF. The CDR3 nucleotides read TGTGCCAGCAGCCTCACTAGGGACAATGAGCAGTTCTTC. The gene calls are TRBV7-3 and TRBJ2-1, with a weak D call TRBD2 (5 bases). This CDR3 is 13 amino acids long. V dropped 5 bases and J dropped 5 bases, with 10 bases sitting between them. Germline V gives CDR1 SGHTA, CDR2 FQGTGA.

The chain joins TRBV18 to TRBJ2-3; D tentatively reads TRBD1 or TRBD2 (6 bases each). The germline V gene has CDR1 KGHSH and CDR2 LQKENI. This CDR3 is 13 amino acids long. Trimming shortened V by 5 bases and J by 4 bases, and 10 bases separated the two germline ends. The CDR3 region is CASSFGGADTQYF. The CDR3 region has the DNA TGTGCCAGCTCATTCGGGGGCGCAGATACGCAGTATTTT.

Points on this clone: The same CDR3 is also encoded by other DNA sequences in this sample. The chain links TRBV9 to TRBJ2-5, with D perhaps matching TRBD1 (6 bases). Germline CDR1 is SGDLS and CDR2 is YYNGEE. The CDR3 is 15 amino acids. V lost 0 bases and J 5 bases, leaving 14 bases between the germline ends. As DNA, the CDR3 is TGTGCCAGCAGCGTAGCTGGGGGCGAGGGGGAGACCCAGTACTTC. Its protein product is CASSVAGGEGETQYF. The variable domain in full, with the rest retrieved from reference TRBV9 and TRBJ2-5, is DSGVTQTPKHLITATGQRVTLRCSPRSGDLSVYWYQQSLDQGLQFLIQYYNGEERAKGNILERFSAQQFPDLHSELNLSSLELGDSALYFCASSVAGGEGETQYFGPGTRLLVL.

The chain links TRBV10-3 to TRBJ1-1; D is unclear. There are 14 residues in the CDR3. Germline CDR1 reads ENHRY; CDR2 reads SYGVKD. V was trimmed by 2 bases and J by 1 base, leaving 8 bases between them. CDR3 loop: CAISERQPNTEAFF. The DNA of the CDR3 is TGTGCCATCAGTGAGCGGCAGCCGAACACTGAAGCTTTCTTT.